These T cell receptor beta chains were read from a single sample in a study of shared clonotypes between healthy human individuals. Assay: immunoSEQ multiplex PCR; the TCRdb copy retains only in-frame clones and omits some. The table records under 1,100,000 clones, roughly 74% of them present only once. The sample was memory CD4+ T cells from PBMCs. These receptors were collected from a man aged 18 to 29 in good health. Some clones in this sample may be carry-over from other donors' samples. CDR3s include the opening cysteine and the closing phenylalanine or tryptophan. A D gene is named only where the DNA matches it firmly. Size values are once, few and many counts, or a class for expanded clones, and some rows have none.

j_call v_call clone_size d_call cdr3_nt cdr3_aa
TRBJ2-1 TRBV5-1 many - TGCGCCAGCAGCTTGATGTTTTCCTACAATGAGCAGTTCTTC CASSLMFSYNEQFF
TRBJ2-7 TRBV7-2 - TRBD1 TGTGCCAGCAGCCCACAGGGGGGAAGGTACGAGCAGTACTTC CASSPQGGRYEQYF
TRBJ2-7 TRBV7-2 - TRBD2 TGTGCCAGCAGCTTATTTGCCAGCGGGAGGTGGGAGCAGTACTTC CASSLFASGRWEQYF
TRBJ2-5 TRBV28 - - TGTGCCAGCAGGCGTCCCGACGGTTGGGAGACCCAGTACTTC CASRRPDGWETQYF
TRBJ1-2 TRBV5-4 - - TGTGCCAGCAGCTTGGACCGTTTGAGCTACACCTTC CASSLDRLSYTF
TRBJ2-1 TRBV27 - - TGTGCCAGCAGTCCACGACTAGTTAAAAGCGATGAGCAGTTCTTC CASSPRLVKSDEQFF
TRBJ2-2 TRBV5-1 - - TGCGCCAGCAGAACGGCGACAACCTCGAACACCGGGGAGCTGTTTTTT CASRTATTSNTGELFF
TRBJ1-2 TRBV4-2 few - TGTGCCAGCAGCCAAGCCGGGACGGACTATGGCTACACCTTC CASSQAGTDYGYTF
TRBJ2-2 TRBV19 - - TGTGCCAGTATGGGGGCAGGCAGCGGGCCCGGGGAGCTGTTTTTT CASMGAGSGPGELFF
TRBJ2-2 TRBV4-1 - - TGCGCCAGCAGCCGACGTCACGGCAGCCCTACCTATGGTGGTAACACCGGGGAGCTGTTTTTT CASSRRHGSPTYGGNTGELFF
TRBJ2-2 TRBV7-9 - - TGTGCCAGCAGCTTGGGGACTCAAACCAGGGAGCTGTTTTTT CASSLGTQTRELFF
TRBJ1-1 TRBV5-4 - TRBD1 TGTGCCAGCAGCCAAGCGGCACAGGGGTATGAAGCTTTCTTT CASSQAAQGYEAFF
TRBJ2-7 TRBV27 - - TGTGCCAGCAGTTTATCGAACCCCGGAGGTTACGAGCAGTACTTC CASSLSNPGGYEQYF
TRBJ2-5 TRBV14 - TRBD2 TGTGCCAGCAGCCAAGGCTTAATCGGGGGGTATTCGGAGACCCAGTACTTC CASSQGLIGGYSETQYF
TRBJ2-6 TRBV5-1 once TRBD1 TGCGCCAGCAGCTTACTAACAGGGGACGTCCTGACTTTC CASSLLTGDVLTF
TRBJ2-1 TRBV27 - - TGTGCCAGCAGTTTATTTTCCCCTACTGAGCAGTTCTTC CASSLFSPTEQFF
TRBJ2-7 TRBV5-4 - TRBD2 TGTGCCAGCAGCGTGACTAGCCCCTACTACGAGCAGTACTTC CASSVTSPYYEQYF
TRBJ1-1 TRBV28 few - TGTGCCAGCAGCACAATAAGGGGCGCTTTCTTT CASSTIRGAFF
TRBJ2-7 TRBV7-6 - TRBD2 TGTGCCAGCAGCTTAGAGGCTAGCGGGAGGTCCTACGAGCAGTACTTC CASSLEASGRSYEQYF
TRBJ1-1 TRBV30 - - TGTGCCTGGGGCCCCCACAGAGGAACTGAAGCTTTCTTT CAWGPHRGTEAFF
TRBJ2-7 TRBV7-9 once TRBD1 TGTGCCAGCAGCTCGGACAGGGGTACCTACGAGCAGTACTTC CASSSDRGTYEQYF
TRBJ1-2 TRBV7-8 - - TGTGCCAGCAGCTTAGGAATTATACCCAACTATGGCTACACCTTC CASSLGIIPNYGYTF
TRBJ2-5 TRBV18 - - TGTGCCAGCTCACACACGACAGGAGCTCAAGAGACCCAGTACTTC CASSHTTGAQETQYF
TRBJ2-7 TRBV5-1 once - TGCGCCAGCAGCTTGGTAGGGGACATCCTCTTTGACGAGCAGTACTTC CASSLVGDILFDEQYF
TRBJ1-2 TRBV1 - - TGCACCAGCAGGTCTAAATGTGTGCGAAAGACCTATGGCTACACCTTC CTSRSKCVRKTYGYTF
TRBJ2-1 TRBV2 - TRBD2 TGTGCCAGCAGAAATCTAGCGGGAGGATCCTACAATGAGCAGTTCTTC CASRNLAGGSYNEQFF
TRBJ1-1 TRBV30 - - TGTGCCTGGTCTAGACCAGGGAACACTGAAGCTTTCTTT CAWSRPGNTEAFF
TRBJ2-7 TRBV27 once - TGTGCCAGCAGTTTGCGGGGACAGCTCTCCTACGAGCAGTACTTC CASSLRGQLSYEQYF
TRBJ1-3 TRBV6-1 - - TGTGCCAGCAGTGTGGCCGGCTCTGGAAACACCATATATTTT CASSVAGSGNTIYF
TRBJ2-2 TRBV27 - TRBD2 TGTGCCAGCAGTCCGGGACTAGCGGAAACGACCGGGGAGCTGTTTTTT CASSPGLAETTGELFF
TRBJ1-2 TRBV6-6 - TRBD1 TGTGCCAGCAGTTTCGGGACAGAGATCTATGGCTACACCTTC CASSFGTEIYGYTF
TRBJ2-1 TRBV18 - - TGTGCCAGCTCACCGGACGGACGATTGGGGCAGTTCTTC CASSPDGRLGQFF
TRBJ1-2 TRBV11-2 - - TGTGCCAGCAGCTTTAGTGACAGCACTAACTATGGCTACACCTTC CASSFSDSTNYGYTF
TRBJ2-7 TRBV30 few TRBD1 TGTGCCTGGATGCCAGGGGGTGCGTACGAGCAGTACTTC CAWMPGGAYEQYF
TRBJ1-5 TRBV5-1 few - TGCGCCAGCAGCTTGGAGGGGATTAGCAATCAGCCCCAGCATTTT CASSLEGISNQPQHF
TRBJ1-1 TRBV6-4 few - TGTGCCAGCAGTGGGGCCGCGTTGAACACTGAAGCTTTCTTT CASSGAALNTEAFF
TRBJ1-1 TRBV6-1 few - TGTGCCAGCAGTGAAGCGCTGAACACTGAAGCTTTCTTT CASSEALNTEAFF